Sequencing of this T cell receptor beta chain was carried out in a study of blood T cell repertoires in COVID-19. About the research overall: Collection of acute and convalescent COVID-19 samples took place in the United States, Italy and Spain. PBMCs, B-cell-depleted T cells, or T cells were the source of the cDNA or gDNA that made up the material.

Per the original data handling: Reference gene primer amplification yielded estimated nucleated cell counts. TCRdb keeps only in-frame clones here, not all; method: immunoSEQ multiplex PCR. The V and J calls and clone size come from that table; D and trimming were worked out from the DNA. In the table there are about 300,000 clones, more than 85% of which are singletons. The CDR3 contains 13 residues. After removal of 8 bases from V and 0 bases from J, the junction contained 4 bases not matched to a gene. Germline values: CDR1 LNHDA, CDR2 SQIVND (reference sequence). The source of this sequence is a man between 65 and 80 years old with acute or convalescent COVID-19. Sequencing was performed on peripheral blood. V usage is TRBV19 and J usage is TRBJ2-7; 7 bases agree with TRBD1. The chain's CDR3 is CASRQGVSYEQYF. The CDR3 nucleotides read TGTGCCAGTCGACAGGGAGTCTCCTACGAGCAGTACTTC.